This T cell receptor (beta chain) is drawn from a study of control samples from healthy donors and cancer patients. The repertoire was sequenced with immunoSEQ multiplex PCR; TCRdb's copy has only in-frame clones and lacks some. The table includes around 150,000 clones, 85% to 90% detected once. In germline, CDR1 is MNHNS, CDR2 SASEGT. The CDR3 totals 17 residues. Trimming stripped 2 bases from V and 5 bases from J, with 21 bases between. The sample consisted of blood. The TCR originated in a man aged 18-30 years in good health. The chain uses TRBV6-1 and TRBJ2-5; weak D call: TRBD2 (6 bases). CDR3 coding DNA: TGTGCCAGCAGTGAAATGGTGGAGTCTCAGGAGGGTGAGACCCAGTACTTC. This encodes CASSEMVESQEGETQYF.